Listed here are 8 T cell receptor beta chains from one sample, sequenced in a study of shared clonotypes between healthy human individuals. The data were produced by immunoSEQ multiplex PCR, yet TCRdb's version contains in-frame clones alone and is incomplete. The data contain about 2.1 million clones, 85% to 95% of them seen just once; the ten biggest clones take up about 1.6%. It was CD45RO-negative cells, positively selected for CCR7, that made up naive CD8 cells, with terminally differentiated effector memory CD45RA+ cells excluded. The sequencing sample was made of naive CD8+ T cells from PBMCs. The receptors here all came from a man aged 18 to 29 in good health. Some clones in this sample may be carry-over from other donors' samples.

The V gene is TRBV27, the J gene TRBJ2-7; D is unresolved. The CDR3 totals 15 residues. V was shortened by 4 bases and J by 2 bases, with 15 bases between the two germline ends. Germline V gene lookup returns CDR1 MNHEY and CDR2 SMNVEV (reference sequence). The CDR3 DNA sequence: TGTGCCAGCAGTTCCCTCGAGGCCTTTACCTACGAGCAGTACTTC. This translates into CASSSLEAFTYEQYF.

V and J are TRBV12-5 and TRBJ1-1, with 12 bases that match TRBD1. Unmatched junction bases numbered 7, after V lost 4 bases and J lost 4 bases. Germline lookup yields CDR1 LGHNT and CDR2 FRNRAP. The CDR3 contains 16 residues. This CDR3 reads CASGSPGTGGRTEAFF. The CDR3 coding sequence is TGTGCTAGTGGTTCCCCCGGGACAGGGGGCCGCACTGAAGCTTTCTTT.

This chain uses TRBV29-1 with TRBJ2-7, with D maybe TRBD2 (6 bases). The CDR3 is 15 residues long. V dropped 2 bases and J dropped 3 bases, with 17 bases sitting between them. CDR1 SQVTM and CDR2 ANQGSEA come from the germline V gene. The CDR3 DNA is TGCAGCGTTGAATCCCTAGGCGGGGCGAACTACGAGCAGTACTTC. Translated: CSVESLGGANYEQYF.

Only one count was recorded for this clone. This sequence joins TRBV21-1 and TRBJ1-5. TRBV21-1 is a pseudogene segment. The CDR3 is 16 amino acids. The CDR3 region has the DNA TGTGCCAGCAGCAAAGCGATAAGGGATAGCAGCCAGCCCCAGCATTTT. It specifies CASSKAIRDSSQPQHF.

V gene TRBV19 combines with J gene TRBJ2-7, with TRBD2 as a possible D gene (5 bases). V lost 4 bases, J lost 2 bases, and 9 bases lay in between. This CDR3 has 13 residues. Germline V gene sequence: CDR1 LNHDA, CDR2 SQIVND (reference sequence). The DNA for the CDR3 is TGTGCCAGTAGTACTAGCAGTGCCTACGAGCAGTACTTC. It yields the protein CASSTSSAYEQYF. Combining the CDR3 with reference TRBV19 and TRBJ2-7 gives the whole variable domain DGGITQSPKYLFRKEGQNVTLSCEQNLNHDAMYWYRQDPGQGLRLIYYSQIVNDFQKGDIAEGYSVSREKKESFPLTVTSAQKNPTAFYLCASSTSSAYEQYFGPGTRLTVT.

CDR3 sequence (DNA): TGTGCCAGCCGGGCCCGGGGATACGAGCAGTACTTC. Translating gives CASRARGYEQYF. This chain connects TRBV13 to TRBJ2-7; D possibly corresponds to TRBD2 (5 bases). V was clipped by 8 bases and J by 4 bases, with 12 bases between them. The germline V gene has CDR1 PRHDT and CDR2 FYEKMQ (reference sequence). The CDR3 length is 12 residues.

This clone has a single count. This same CDR3 is encoded by further DNA sequences in the sample. The chain couples TRBV30 to TRBJ1-2; TRBD1 agrees at 9 bases. The CDR3 extends over 13 amino acids. Germline trimming cut 3 bases from V and 2 bases from J; bases unmatched to any gene: 1. From germline, CDR1 is GTSNPN and CDR2 SVGIG (reference sequence). The CDR3, as DNA: TGTGCCTGGAGGGGACAGGGAAACTATGGCTACACCTTC. Its protein is CAWRGQGNYGYTF. Combining the CDR3 with reference TRBV30 and TRBJ1-2 gives the whole variable domain SQTIHQWPATLVQPVGSPLSLECTVEGTSNPNLYWYRQAAGRGLQLLFYSVGIGQISSEVPQNLSASRPQDRQFILSSKKLLLSDSGFYLCAWRGQGNYGYTFGSGTRLTVV.

The J gene is TRBJ2-2, the V gene TRBV28, with 8 bases matching TRBD1. The CDR3 totals 16 residues. Germline lookup yields CDR1 MDHEN and CDR2 SYDVKM. J was trimmed by 6 bases and V by 4 bases; bases with no gene match: 10. CDR3 in amino acids: CASSSSRTGKSGELFF. The CDR3 DNA is TGTGCCAGCAGTTCCTCCCGGACAGGGAAGTCCGGGGAGCTGTTTTTT. The entire variable domain, with the rest obtained from reference TRBV28 and TRBJ2-2, is as follows: DVKVTQSSRYLVKRTGEKVFLECVQDMDHENMFWYRQDPGLGLRLIYFSYDVKMKEKGDIPEGYSVSREKKERFSLILESASTNQTSMYLCASSSSRTGKSGELFFGEGSRLTVL.